This T cell receptor beta chain emerged from a study of cytomegalovirus exposure and HLA in healthy donors (dated by TCRdb to 2016 to 2017). Background for the entire study: An earlier analysis of several hundred of the donors reported 250 to 350 Gb of sequence data and roughly 100 million unique TCR beta sequences from around 200 million T cells. About 5 DR-DQ haplotypes were handled as single units for association and clustering, since linkage in the cohort was strong. Genome-wide SNP genotypes for about 65% of the roughly 700 donors were used in a later genetic analysis, which treated that subset as a discovery cohort. Along with the approximately 620-subject first cohort, a separate validation cohort of some 130 different subjects was used. An early release covering roughly 580 HLA-typed donors comprised about 300 gigabases of sequencing data and tens of millions of unique TCR sequences. An earlier analysis of roughly 580 of the donors used high-throughput TCR beta sequencing to judge whether each TCR beta V gene segment behaved as functional or pseudogenic. A later analysis re-examined previously published TCR beta repertoires from about 670 donors and added high-resolution HLA genotyping to investigate patterns of TCR occurrence. Typing coverage differed by locus: A, B, C, DRB1 and DQB1 were typed in about 620-640 donors, DQA1 in 500 to 550, DPA1 in around 580, and DPB1 in approximately 450. The study combined high-throughput TCR immunosequencing, statistical association of individual TCRs with disease status, and machine learning to predict cytomegalovirus infection status. HLA typing covered class I and class II loci at four-digit resolution. The study aimed to test whether signatures of past pathogen exposure could be identified by cataloging public T cell receptors. Of the roughly 390 genotyped donors, 70% to 90% were placed in the genetic ancestry cluster associated with self-reported Caucasian donors. Donor age, sex, ethnicity and CMV serostatus were compiled together with the repertoire data. The T cell repertoires of under 700 subjects were profiled by immunosequencing and related to cytomegalovirus serostatus. Every repertoire in the discovery cohort had been generated on one and the same sequencing platform. In the later analysis, no new phenotypic data were used to find candidate immune exposures; instead, reliance was placed on TCR beta sequences and their occurrence across donors. On average, roughly 240,000 unique TCR beta nucleotide sequences were sequenced per donor among several hundred genotyped donors of the cohort, with approximately 18% of those sequences being non-productive.

Here is what the overall study found, with its caveats: Because some donors lacked HLA typing at each locus, the association tests relied only on the typed subset. In a later analysis, most CMV-associated TCR beta chains were found to appear HLA-restricted, with HLA associations seemingly driven largely by CMV exposure. Cytomegalovirus status was reported to be diagnosed by the classifier with high specificity and sensitivity in both the original and validation cohorts. Across donors, most TCR sequences were observed very rarely, whereas some public TCRs were present in many individuals. When HLA alleles, especially DR and DQ, strongly co-occurred, TCR associations were difficult to assign to individual alleles. In a later analysis, several top co-occurrence clusters were reported to appear linked to parvovirus B19, influenza, CMV and Epstein-Barr virus. According to a later analysis, TCR association rates differed among HLA loci, with DRB1 alleles showing the most associated TCRs and HLA-C alleles showing the fewest. The presence/absence analyses assumed that sequencing depth was roughly uniform across donors, and that assumption may not be true. Because the 87-base-pair reads could not distinguish some IMGT-functional V segments, including TRBV6-2 and TRBV6-3, those segments were excluded. In a later genetic analysis, fewer N-insertions in productive TCRs were reported among donors in an Asian-associated ancestry cluster than the roughly 700-donor mean. In a later genetic analysis, a missense DCLRE1C variant was associated with V-gene and J-gene trimming of TCR beta chains, and the association was replicated in an independent cohort. Broadly in line with IMGT annotations, most TCR beta V segments showed up in productive rearrangements about 87% or about 30% of the time in an earlier analysis of roughly 590 of the donors. A group of highly shared sequence variants was considered likely to be a technical artifact of the sequencing pipeline. A further reported finding was that TCR beta sequences accurately predicted the HLA-A and HLA-B alleles for most subjects in the first cohort. The study gave a list of more than 150 TCR beta chains associated with cytomegalovirus. In vitro tests confirmed that a few of the cytomegalovirus-associated TCR beta chains recognize cytomegalovirus antigens. Immune exposure information for the cohort was limited to CMV serostatus. In a later analysis, HLA-associated TCR beta chains showed more clonal expansion and lower generation probabilities than non-associated chains that were equally common. It was suggested by the authors that the approach could potentially be generalized to other disease states and immunological phenotypes. Correlated functional status among segregating V segments might reflect linkage disequilibrium, but an unknown experimental factor could not be ruled out. Specific HLA alleles were associated with 15,000 to 20,000 TCR beta sequences at a false discovery rate of 0.05 in a later analysis. In this cohort, only TCR beta chains were sequenced, and detectable features were limited by the absence of alpha or paired-chain data. Some 16 rarely observed V segments, including chromosome 9 orphons, were excluded from the earlier analysis of a few hundred of the donors because counts were too low.

Libraries were made using the immunoSEQ multiplex PCR assay. The multiplex PCR relied on a mix of 60 forward primers for TCR Vbeta segments and 13 reverse primers for TCR Jbeta segments. Amplification of the CDR3 region of rearranged TCR beta genes was performed with a multiplex PCR assay on genomic DNA. The amplified TCR beta libraries were sequenced on the Illumina HiSeq System as 87-base-pair reads. For the original study's pipeline: A later analysis counted approximately 84 million unique TCR beta chains across the 650 to 800 repertoires, and around 9.9 million of these chains were shared by at least two donors. A nearest-neighbor algorithm error-corrected the raw reads and collapsed the reads into unique sequences, merging closely related sequences to remove PCR and sequencing errors. V, D and J gene segments were assigned by aligning CDR3 sequences to IMGT reference sequences. For a sequence to be retained, a match of at least six nucleotides was required to both a V gene segment and a J gene segment. Rearrangements were classified as productive when the CDR3 lacked stop codons and remained in frame with V and J, and all other rearrangements were classified as non-productive. CDR3 was defined according to IMGT convention as the region running from the second conserved V-encoded cysteine to the conserved J-encoded phenylalanine. In an earlier analysis of around 640 of the donors, sequences lacking an unambiguous match to a single V gene segment were excluded. In an earlier analysis of 500 to 750 of the donors, V segments were called functional above 56.7% productive rearrangements and were called segregating when the between-donor standard deviation exceeded 5%. To diagnose cytomegalovirus status from the catalog of TCR beta chain sequences, a statistical classification framework was built. V and J gene assignment, in a later analysis, came from comparing TCR nucleotide sequences with IMGT/GENE-DB human TR gene sequences. Using the TCRdist pipeline, a later analysis assigned CDR3 sequences along with most-parsimonious VDJ recombination scenarios. In a later analysis, each TCR beta chain was defined by its CDR3 amino acid sequence together with its V-gene family, and reads without a unique V-gene family were excluded. In a later analysis, 450 to 600 highly shared, low-generation-probability nucleotide sequences were removed to address suspected cross-contamination and a sequencing artifact. In a later analysis, a clonal expansion index for each public chain was calculated from normalized within-repertoire ranks of inferred template counts. Generation probabilities in a later analysis came from a VDJ recombination model fitted to out-of-frame rearrangements, and those results were checked against IGoR. Hypergeometric tests were used in a later analysis to score TCR-TCR, TCR-HLA and TCR-CMV co-occurrence, with a repertoire-size bias correction applied to the TCR pairs. False discovery rates were estimated in a later analysis by permuting HLA or CMV assignments 20 times. In a later analysis, co-occurring TCRs were grouped with DBSCAN, and TCRdist sequence similarity was added when clustering was performed within HLA-allele-positive subsets. Co-occurrence clustering excluded repertoires with fewer than 30,000 or more than 120,000 public chains, plus five with anomalous nucleotide sharing. TCRdb re-hosts the immuneACCESS table, in-frame sequences only. Its copies lack some clones; in the studies checked, an unresolved V gene accounts for under half of them, and the cause for the rest is not known. V, J and clone size were drawn from that table, and D and trimming were deduced from the DNA. This sample gives 170,000 or so clones in total; less than 85% of them show up just once. Of the sample, under 5% falls within the top ten clones.

The germline V gene yields SGHRS for CDR1 and YFSETQ for CDR2. The CDR3 goes from the cysteine to the phenylalanine over 14 residues. CDR3 DNA is the only sequence kept; it has 42 bases, read in frame from the first base. The trim is 2 bases for V and 4 bases for J, with a gap of 10 bases between the germline ends. Notes on this clone: What antigen it recognizes has not been identified. The sample holds no much larger clone one base away, and base qualities are not on file.

The cohort consisted of hundreds of healthy bone marrow donors. At the time of sampling, all cohort members were nominally healthy, though unrecorded immune exposures were likely present. The donor was CMV seronegative and was included in the group of around 320 seronegative cohort members. A peripheral blood sample was provided by each donor, and peripheral blood mononuclear cells were used for TCR beta sequencing. Genomic DNA was extracted from the blood cell samples with the Qiagen DNeasy Blood Extraction Kit. The sequencing input was PBMCs. The receptor chain draws on TRBV5-1 and TRBJ2-1; TRBD1 might be the D gene, on 6 matching bases. The origin of this receptor is a man in his late teens or twenties in good health and CMV-seronegative. The bases read TGCGCCAGCAGCTTAATGACAGGTTACAATGAGCAGTTCTTC. This sequence encodes CASSLMTGYNEQFF. Joined to the reference TRBV5-1 and TRBJ2-1 proteins, this CDR3 gives the full variable domain: KAGVTQTPRYLIKTRGQQVTLSCSPISGHRSVSWYQQTPGQGLQFLFEYFSETQRNKGNFPGRFSGRQFSNSRSEMNVSTLELGDSALYLCASSLMTGYNEQFFGPGTRLTVL.